The rows below give T cell receptor beta chains drawn from one sample of a study of human thymus T cells. Generated by immunoSEQ multiplex PCR, the TCRdb table keeps only in-frame clones and is missing some. Among 40,000 to 45,000 clones listed, 94% were seen once. The sample consisted of blood. These receptors were collected from a boy in the first two years of life with a congenital heart defect but otherwise immunologically healthy. Both conserved end residues are part of each CDR3. The order of the fields is J gene, D gene, V gene, CDR3 protein, CDR3 DNA. A D gene is named only where the DNA matches it firmly.

j_call: TRBJ2-7
d_call: -
v_call: TRBV19
cdr3_aa: CASTSLPPYEQYF
cdr3_nt: TGTGCCAGTACGTCCCTTCCTCCTTACGAGCAGTACTTC

j_call: TRBJ2-3
d_call: TRBD2
v_call: TRBV5-4
cdr3_aa: CASRSGLAATDTQYF
cdr3_nt: TGTGCCAGCAGGAGCGGACTAGCCGCCACAGATACGCAGTATTTT

j_call: TRBJ1-1
d_call: -
v_call: TRBV4-3
cdr3_aa: CASSQSRGIEAFF
cdr3_nt: TGCGCCAGCAGCCAATCACGGGGGATTGAAGCTTTCTTT

j_call: TRBJ1-1
d_call: -
v_call: TRBV6-6
cdr3_aa: CASSYGRLNTEAFF
cdr3_nt: TGTGCCAGCAGTTATGGACGGTTGAACACTGAAGCTTTCTTT

j_call: TRBJ2-5
d_call: TRBD1
v_call: TRBV28
cdr3_aa: CASSPLTGRQETQYF
cdr3_nt: TGTGCCAGCAGTCCGCTGACAGGGCGGCAAGAGACCCAGTACTTC

j_call: TRBJ2-3
d_call: -
v_call: TRBV7-2
cdr3_aa: CASSLGGRGYF
cdr3_nt: TGTGCCAGCAGCTTAGGGGGGCGGGGGTATTTT

j_call: TRBJ2-3
d_call: -
v_call: TRBV5-1
cdr3_aa: CASSLLAGASTDTQYF
cdr3_nt: TGCGCCAGCAGCTTGCTGGCGGGGGCTAGCACAGATACGCAGTATTTT

j_call: TRBJ1-2
d_call: TRBD1
v_call: TRBV6-5
cdr3_aa: CASMDRANYGYTF
cdr3_nt: TGTGCCAGCATGGACAGGGCCAACTATGGCTACACCTTC

j_call: TRBJ2-7
d_call: TRBD1
v_call: TRBV30
cdr3_aa: CAWGQGFSYEQYF
cdr3_nt: TGTGCCTGGGGACAGGGTTTCTCCTACGAGCAGTACTTC

j_call: TRBJ2-3
d_call: TRBD1
v_call: TRBV7-2
cdr3_aa: CASSLRTGKVTDTQYF
cdr3_nt: TGTGCCAGCAGCTTACGGACAGGGAAGGTGACAGATACGCAGTATTTT